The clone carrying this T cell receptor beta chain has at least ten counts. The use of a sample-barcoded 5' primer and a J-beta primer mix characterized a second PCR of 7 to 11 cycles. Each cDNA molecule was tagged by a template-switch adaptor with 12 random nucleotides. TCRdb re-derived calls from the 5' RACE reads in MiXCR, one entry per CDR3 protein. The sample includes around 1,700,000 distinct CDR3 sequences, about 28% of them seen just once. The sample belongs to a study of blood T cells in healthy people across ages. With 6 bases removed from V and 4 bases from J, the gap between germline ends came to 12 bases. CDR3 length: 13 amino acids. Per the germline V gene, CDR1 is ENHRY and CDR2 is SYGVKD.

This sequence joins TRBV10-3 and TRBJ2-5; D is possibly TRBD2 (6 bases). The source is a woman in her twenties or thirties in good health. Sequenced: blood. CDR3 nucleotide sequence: TGTGCCATCAGCCGGGACTCCGGAGAGACCCAGTACTTC. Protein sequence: CAISRDSGETQYF.